This entry is about one T cell receptor (beta chain). No antigen is known for it. The data are from a study of OX40 agonist ivuxolimab in advanced cancers. V lost 0 bases and J lost 6, with 15 bases in between. This CDR3 contains 16 residues. Germline loops: CDR1 SGHRS, CDR2 YFSETQ. The repertoire was sequenced with immunoSEQ multiplex PCR; TCRdb's copy has only in-frame clones and lacks some. The sample records roughly 67,000 clones, over 75% being singletons. General study points: At doses 0.1 to 3.0 mg/kg, CD4+ and CD8+ clones expanded. Expanded clones belonging to CD8+ T cells outnumbered, on average, those of CD4+.

The clonotype originates from an adult with an advanced solid tumor such as melanoma, head and neck, liver or kidney cancer. This specimen consisted of CD4+ or CD8+ T cells sorted from blood, obtained in a trial of the OX40 agonist ivuxolimab. V usage is TRBV5-1 and J usage is TRBJ1-4, with TRBD1 as a possible D gene (5 bases). CDR3 amino acids: CASSLAGSRADEKLFF. CDR3 nucleotides: TGCGCCAGCAGCTTGGCCGGCTCCAGGGCGGATGAAAAACTGTTTTTT.